One and the same sample provided the 10 T cell receptor beta chains below, sequenced in a study of a mutant IDH1 vaccine in newly diagnosed glioma. These TCRs are of unknown antigen specificity. Here immunoSEQ multiplex PCR was the method, and the copy in TCRdb shows in-frame clones only, minus some. Found here are 40,000 or so clones, roughly 92% of them singletons; the top ten hold over 2%. Noted time point: week 5, during vaccination. Doses comprised 300 ug of mutant IDH1 20-mer peptide each, plus topical imiquimod. Sequencing used PBMCs, obtained from a glioma patient whose treatment included an IDH1 peptide vaccine. These TCRs come from a man aged 50 or older with glioma.

V is TRBV5-4 and J is TRBJ2-1, with TRBD2 matching 7 bases. The CDR3 runs 15 residues. V dropped 2 bases and J dropped 4; count of bases not matched to a gene: 6. Germline V CDR1 and CDR2: SGHNT, YYREEE (reference sequence). In nucleotides, the CDR3 is TGTGCCAGCAGCTTCGACCAGCGGGGTTACAATGAGCAGTTCTTC. This encodes CASSFDQRGYNEQFF. The variable domain in full, completed from reference TRBV5-4 and TRBJ2-1, reads ETGVTQSPTHLIKTRGQQVTLRCSSQSGHNTVSWYQQALGQGPQFIFQYYREEENGRGNFPPRFSGLQFPNYSSELNVNALELDDSALYLCASSFDQRGYNEQFFGPGTRLTVL.

The chain combines TRBV10-3 with TRBJ1-4, with D unresolved. CDR3 length: 13 amino acids. The germline CDR1 and CDR2 sequences are ENHRY and SYGVKD. Trimming took 7 bases from V and 4 from J, leaving 10 bases between them. The CDR3 bases are TGTGCCATCAAGGATGGGGATAATGAAAAACTGTTTTTT. Translating gives CAIKDGDNEKLFF.

The V call is TRBV5-4, the J call TRBJ1-2, with a weak D call TRBD1 (5 bases). The germline V and J ends were trimmed by 2 bases and 2 bases, with 16 bases remaining between them. The CDR3 totals 16 residues. The germline gives CDR1 SGHNT, CDR2 YYREEE (reference sequence). CDR3 region: CASSLLQDPGNYGYTF. As DNA, the CDR3 is TGTGCCAGCAGCTTACTACAGGATCCAGGGAACTATGGCTACACCTTC. The variable domain in full, with the rest retrieved from reference TRBV5-4 and TRBJ1-2, is ETGVTQSPTHLIKTRGQQVTLRCSSQSGHNTVSWYQQALGQGPQFIFQYYREEENGRGNFPPRFSGLQFPNYSSELNVNALELDDSALYLCASSLLQDPGNYGYTFGSGTRLTVV.

Regarding this clone: Other DNA sequences in this specimen translate into the identical CDR3. The chain joins TRBV7-2 to TRBJ2-1, with D perhaps TRBD1 (5 bases). Trimming left V 2 bases short and J 8 bases short, with 10 bases between. Germline V gives CDR1 SGHTA, CDR2 FQGNSA. This CDR3 spans 13 amino acids. The CDR3 sequence: CASSLLLGHEQFF. CDR3 in DNA: TGTGCCAGCAGCTTATTGTTGGGGCATGAGCAGTTCTTC.

This clone was counted a single time. This chain uses TRBV4-2 with TRBJ1-5; no clear D gene. CDR3 length equals 16 residues. CDR1 and CDR2 (germline): LGHNA, YNFKEQ. V was trimmed by 0 bases and J by 0 bases, leaving 9 bases between them. The chain's CDR3 is CASSQDLFGSNQPQHF. As DNA, the CDR3 is TGTGCCAGCAGCCAAGATTTGTTCGGTAGCAATCAGCCCCAGCATTTT.

This clone occurred once. V is TRBV15 and J is TRBJ2-7, with TRBD1 identical over 10 bases. Looked up from germline, CDR1 is LNHNV and CDR2 is YYDKDF (reference sequence). This CDR3 spans 14 amino acids. Trimming removed 3 bases from V and 6 bases from J; junction bases left unmatched: 5. CDR3 amino acids: CATSSFRDRGEQYF. Here the CDR3 DNA reads TGTGCCACCAGCAGTTTCCGGGACAGGGGCGAGCAGTACTTC. Combining the CDR3 with reference TRBV15 and TRBJ2-7 gives the whole variable domain DAMVIQNPRYQVTQFGKPVTLSCSQTLNHNVMYWYQQKSSQAPKLLFHYYDKDFNNEADTPDNFQSRRPNTSFCFLDIRSPGLGDTAMYLCATSSFRDRGEQYFGPGTRLTVT.

The rearrangement links TRBV30 to TRBJ1-5; D call uncertain. V was pared by 3 bases and J by 1 base, with 10 bases between. Germline CDR1 is GTSNPN and CDR2 is SVGIG (reference sequence). The CDR3 totals 14 residues. The CDR3 region is CAWRLGGSNQPQHF. In nucleotides, the CDR3 is TGTGCCTGGAGGCTCGGAGGGAGCAATCAGCCCCAGCATTTT.

The chain uses TRBV11-2 and TRBJ1-4; no definite D call. The CDR3 extends over 15 amino acids. Between the trimmed V and J ends, which lost 5 bases and 7 bases, there was a span of 17 bases. Germline-derived CDR1 and CDR2 are SGHAT and FQNNGV. CDR3 sequence (DNA): TGTGCCAGCAGCCCATGGACGGGAGAGGGTGAAAAACTGTTTTTT. Amino acid sequence: CASSPWTGEGEKLFF.

The J gene is TRBJ1-5, the V gene TRBV30, with TRBD1 identical over 9 bases. Germline V gives CDR1 GTSNPN, CDR2 SVGIG (reference sequence). V gave up 1 base and J gave up 9 bases; unmatched junction bases: 4. This CDR3 has 13 amino acids. The chain's CDR3 is CAWSAGTGLPQHF. Written as DNA, the CDR3 is TGTGCCTGGAGTGCCGGGACAGGGTTGCCCCAGCATTTT.

The gene calls are TRBV30 and TRBJ1-6; D remains unclear. The V gene's germline CDR1 is GTSNPN and CDR2 SVGIG (reference sequence). This CDR3 is 15 amino acids long. Trimming took 0 bases from V and 0 from J, leaving 6 bases between them. For the CDR3, the DNA is TGTGCCTGGAGTGTACCAGACTCCTATAATTCACCCCTCCACTTT. Protein product: CAWSVPDSYNSPLHF.